This TCR beta chain emerged from a study of OX40 agonist ivuxolimab in advanced cancers. Study at large: Treatment of patients was with ivuxolimab, an agonistic anti-OX40 (CD134) antibody. Ivuxolimab doses were 0.01, 0.1, 0.3, 1.5, 3 or 10 mg/kg every 2 weeks. Those treated in dose escalation had hepatocellular carcinoma, melanoma, renal cell cancer or head and neck cancer.

With respect to this clone: Its antigen remains unknown.

This CDR3 is 15 amino acids long. Between the trimmed V and J ends, which lost 2 bases and 4 bases, there was a span of 14 bases. Germline CDR1 MNHNS, CDR2 SASEGT. The data were produced by immunoSEQ multiplex PCR, yet TCRdb's version contains in-frame clones alone and is incomplete. The sample has more than 55,000 clones, 92% seen once. Study-wide results and caveats: Dose levels from 0.1 to 3.0 mg/kg saw CD4+ and CD8+ blood T cells expand clonally by week 6.

The sample in question was CD4+ or CD8+ T cells sorted from blood, obtained in a trial of the OX40 agonist ivuxolimab. The TCR comes from an adult with an advanced solid tumor such as melanoma, head and neck, liver or kidney cancer. This chain connects TRBV6-1 to TRBJ1-1; D possibly corresponds to TRBD1 (5 bases). CDR3 sequence: CASSEWGPGSTEAFF. The CDR3 nucleotides read TGTGCCAGCAGTGAATGGGGCCCGGGGTCCACTGAAGCTTTCTTT.